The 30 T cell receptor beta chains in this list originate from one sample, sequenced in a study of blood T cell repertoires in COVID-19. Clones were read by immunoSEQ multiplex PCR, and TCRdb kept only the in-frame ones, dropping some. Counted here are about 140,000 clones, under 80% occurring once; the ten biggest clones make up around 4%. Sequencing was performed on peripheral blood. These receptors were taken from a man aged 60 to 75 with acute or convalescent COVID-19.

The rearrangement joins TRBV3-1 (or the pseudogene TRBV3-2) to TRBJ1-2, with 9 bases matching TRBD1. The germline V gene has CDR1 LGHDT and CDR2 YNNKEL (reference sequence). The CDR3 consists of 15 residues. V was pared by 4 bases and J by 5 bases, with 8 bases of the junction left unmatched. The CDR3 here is CASSLHRGLRYGYTF. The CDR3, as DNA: TGTGCCAGCAGCCTCCACAGGGGGCTAAGGTATGGCTACACCTTC.

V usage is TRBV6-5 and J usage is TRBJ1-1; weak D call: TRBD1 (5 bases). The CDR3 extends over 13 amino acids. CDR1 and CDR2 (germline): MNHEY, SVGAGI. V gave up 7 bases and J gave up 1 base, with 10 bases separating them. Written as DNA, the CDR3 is TGTGCCAGCACCCCCGGGGGGAACACTGAAGCTTTCTTT. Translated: CASTPGGNTEAFF.

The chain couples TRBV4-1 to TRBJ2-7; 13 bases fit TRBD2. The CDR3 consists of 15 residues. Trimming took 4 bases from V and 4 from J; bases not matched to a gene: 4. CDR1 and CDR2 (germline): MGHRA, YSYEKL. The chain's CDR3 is CASSPRLAGGYEQYF. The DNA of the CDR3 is TGCGCCAGCAGCCCCCGACTAGCGGGAGGATACGAGCAGTACTTC.

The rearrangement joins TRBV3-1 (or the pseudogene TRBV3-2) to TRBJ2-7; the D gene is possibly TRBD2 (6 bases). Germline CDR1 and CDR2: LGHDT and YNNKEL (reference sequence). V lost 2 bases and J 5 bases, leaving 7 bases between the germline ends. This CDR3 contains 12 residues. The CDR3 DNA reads TGTGCCAGCAGCCAAACTAGCAACGAGCAGTACTTC. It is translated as CASSQTSNEQYF.

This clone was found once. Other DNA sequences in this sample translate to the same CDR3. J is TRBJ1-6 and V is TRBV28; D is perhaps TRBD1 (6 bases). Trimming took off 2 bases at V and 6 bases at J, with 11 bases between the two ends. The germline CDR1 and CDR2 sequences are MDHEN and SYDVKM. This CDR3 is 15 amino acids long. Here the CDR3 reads CASSLGGQSNSPLHF. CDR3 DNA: TGTGCCAGCAGTTTAGGTGGACAGTCTAATTCACCCCTCCACTTT.

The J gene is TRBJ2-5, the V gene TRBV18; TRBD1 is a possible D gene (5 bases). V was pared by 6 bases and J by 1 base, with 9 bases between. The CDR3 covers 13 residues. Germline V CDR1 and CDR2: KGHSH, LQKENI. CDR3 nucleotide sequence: TGTGCCAGCTCTATTGGGGCCCAAGAGACCCAGTACTTC. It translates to CASSIGAQETQYF.

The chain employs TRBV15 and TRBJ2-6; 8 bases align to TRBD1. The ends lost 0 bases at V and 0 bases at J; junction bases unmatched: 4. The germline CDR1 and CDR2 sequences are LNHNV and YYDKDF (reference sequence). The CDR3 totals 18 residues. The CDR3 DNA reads TGTGCCACCAGCAGAGATGGGGACAGGTTCTCTGGGGCCAACGTCCTGACTTTC. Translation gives CATSRDGDRFSGANVLTF.

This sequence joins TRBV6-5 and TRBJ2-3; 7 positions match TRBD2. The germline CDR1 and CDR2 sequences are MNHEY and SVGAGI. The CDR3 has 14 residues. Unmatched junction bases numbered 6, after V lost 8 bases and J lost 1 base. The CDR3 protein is CASGSGTGTDTQYF. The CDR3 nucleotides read TGTGCCAGCGGGAGCGGGACCGGCACAGATACGCAGTATTTT.

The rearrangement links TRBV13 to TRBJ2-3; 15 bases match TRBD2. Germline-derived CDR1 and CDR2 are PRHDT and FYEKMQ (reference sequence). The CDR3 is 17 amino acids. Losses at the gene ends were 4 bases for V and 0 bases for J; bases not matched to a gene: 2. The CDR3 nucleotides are TGTGCCAGCAGCTCCGGGACTAGCGGGAGGAGCACAGATACGCAGTATTTT. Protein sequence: CASSSGTSGRSTDTQYF.

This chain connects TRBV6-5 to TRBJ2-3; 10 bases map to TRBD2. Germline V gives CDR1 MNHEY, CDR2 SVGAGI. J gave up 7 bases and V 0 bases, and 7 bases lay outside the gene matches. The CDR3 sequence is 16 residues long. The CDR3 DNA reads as TGTGCCAGCAGTTACTCGACAGCTAGCGGGGGTAATACGCAGTATTTT. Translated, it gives CASSYSTASGGNTQYF.

The CDR3 nucleotides read TGTGCCAGCAGGACAGGGCTCTACAATGAGCAGTTCTTC. It translates to CASRTGLYNEQFF. This chain connects TRBV27 to TRBJ2-1; 7 nucleotides match TRBD1. The V and J ends lost 6 bases and 3 bases, in that order; junction bases with no gene match: 2. Germline values: CDR1 MNHEY, CDR2 SMNVEV (reference sequence). CDR3 length: 13 residues.

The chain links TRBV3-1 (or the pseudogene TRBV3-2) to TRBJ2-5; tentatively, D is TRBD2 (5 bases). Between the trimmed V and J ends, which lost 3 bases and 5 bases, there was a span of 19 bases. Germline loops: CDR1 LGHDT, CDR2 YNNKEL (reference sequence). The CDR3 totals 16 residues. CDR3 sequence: CASSQTNSGYGETQYF. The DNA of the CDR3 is TGTGCCAGCAGCCAGACCAACTCGGGGTACGGGGAGACCCAGTACTTC.

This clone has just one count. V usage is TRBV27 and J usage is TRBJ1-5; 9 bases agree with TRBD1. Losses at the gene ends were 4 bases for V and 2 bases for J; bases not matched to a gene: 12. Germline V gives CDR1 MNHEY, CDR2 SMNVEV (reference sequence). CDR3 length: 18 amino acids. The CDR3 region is CASSSTGGELRGNQPQHF. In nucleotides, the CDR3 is TGTGCCAGCAGTTCCACAGGGGGCGAGTTAAGGGGCAATCAGCCCCAGCATTTT.

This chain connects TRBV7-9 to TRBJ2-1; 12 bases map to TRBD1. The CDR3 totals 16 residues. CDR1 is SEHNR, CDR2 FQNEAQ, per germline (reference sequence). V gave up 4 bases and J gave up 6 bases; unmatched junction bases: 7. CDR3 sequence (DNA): TGTGCCAGCAGCTACCGTTCGGGACAGGGGGCCAATGAGCAGTTCTTC. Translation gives CASSYRSGQGANEQFF.

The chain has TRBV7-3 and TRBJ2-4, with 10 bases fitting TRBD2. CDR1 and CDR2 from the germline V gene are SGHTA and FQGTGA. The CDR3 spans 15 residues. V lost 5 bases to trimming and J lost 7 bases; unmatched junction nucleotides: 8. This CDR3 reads CASSPTGTSANIQYF. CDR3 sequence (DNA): TGTGCCAGCAGCCCGACGGGGACTAGCGCGAACATTCAGTACTTC.

The CDR3 sequence: CASSQVTSGVQETQYF. The CDR3 DNA reads as TGTGCCAGCAGCCAAGTAACTAGCGGGGTACAAGAGACCCAGTACTTC. The chain is built from TRBV3-1 (or the pseudogene TRBV3-2) and TRBJ2-5, with 10 bases lining up with TRBD2. This CDR3 has 16 amino acids. V lost 1 base, J lost 2 bases, and 4 bases stayed unmatched. Germline CDR1 is LGHDT and CDR2 is YNNKEL (reference sequence).

CDR3 in DNA: TGTGCCAGCAGTTCCGGGACAGGGGCAAACTATGGCTACACCTTC. Protein sequence: CASSSGTGANYGYTF. This chain uses TRBV6-5 with TRBJ1-2; 10 bases line up with TRBD1. This CDR3 comprises 15 residues. From germline, CDR1 is MNHEY and CDR2 SVGAGI. Trimming removed 4 bases from V and 2 bases from J; junction bases left unmatched: 4.

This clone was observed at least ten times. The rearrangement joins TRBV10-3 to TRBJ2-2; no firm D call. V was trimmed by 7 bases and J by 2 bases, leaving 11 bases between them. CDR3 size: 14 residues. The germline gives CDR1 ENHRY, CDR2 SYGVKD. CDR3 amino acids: CAITSVSNTGELFF. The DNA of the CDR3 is TGTGCCATCACGAGTGTGAGCAACACCGGGGAGCTGTTTTTT.

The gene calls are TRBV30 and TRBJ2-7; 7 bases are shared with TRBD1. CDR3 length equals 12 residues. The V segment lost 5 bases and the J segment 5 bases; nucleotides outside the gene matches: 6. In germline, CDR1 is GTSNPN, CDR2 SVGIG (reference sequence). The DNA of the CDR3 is TGTGCCTGGGGGTTCACAGGGGACGAGCAGTACTTC. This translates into CAWGFTGDEQYF.

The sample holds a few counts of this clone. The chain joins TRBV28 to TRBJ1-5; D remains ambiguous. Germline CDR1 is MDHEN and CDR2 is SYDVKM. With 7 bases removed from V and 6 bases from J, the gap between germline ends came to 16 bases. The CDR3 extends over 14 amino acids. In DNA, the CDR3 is TGTGCCAGCATTGGGCTACGGTCAGGTCAGCCCCAGCATTTT. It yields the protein CASIGLRSGQPQHF.

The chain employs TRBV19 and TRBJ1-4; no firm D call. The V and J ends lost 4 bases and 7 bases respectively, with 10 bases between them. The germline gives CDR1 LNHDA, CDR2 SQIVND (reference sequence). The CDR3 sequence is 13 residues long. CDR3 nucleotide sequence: TGTGCCAGTAGTAACCGGGAAGGTGAAAAACTGTTTTTT. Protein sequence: CASSNREGEKLFF.

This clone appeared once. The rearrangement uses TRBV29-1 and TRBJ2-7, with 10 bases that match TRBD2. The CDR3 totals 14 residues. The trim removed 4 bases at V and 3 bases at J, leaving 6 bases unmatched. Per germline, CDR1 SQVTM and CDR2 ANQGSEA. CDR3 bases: TGCAGCGTTGTTGTAGCGGGAGGCGTCTACGAGCAGTACTTC. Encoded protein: CSVVVAGGVYEQYF.

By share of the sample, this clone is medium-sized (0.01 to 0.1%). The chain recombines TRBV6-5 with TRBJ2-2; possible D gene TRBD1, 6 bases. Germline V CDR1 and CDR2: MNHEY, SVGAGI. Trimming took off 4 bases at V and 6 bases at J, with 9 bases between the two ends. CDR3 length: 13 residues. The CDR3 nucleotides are TGTGCCAGCAGTTCCAGGGGTCCCGGGGAGCTGTTTTTT. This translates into CASSSRGPGELFF.

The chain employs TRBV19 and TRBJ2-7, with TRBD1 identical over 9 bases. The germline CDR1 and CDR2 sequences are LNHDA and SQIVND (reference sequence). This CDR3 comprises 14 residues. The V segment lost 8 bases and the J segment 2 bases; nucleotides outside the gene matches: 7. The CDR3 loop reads CASAPGQGTYEQYF. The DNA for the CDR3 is TGTGCCAGTGCACCGGGACAGGGAACCTACGAGCAGTACTTC.

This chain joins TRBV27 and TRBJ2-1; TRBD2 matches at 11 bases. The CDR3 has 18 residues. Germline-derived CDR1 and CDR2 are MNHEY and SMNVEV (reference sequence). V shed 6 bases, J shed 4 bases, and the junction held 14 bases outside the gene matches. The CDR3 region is CASSPLTSGTTFYNEQFF. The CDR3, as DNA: TGTGCCAGCAGCCCCTTGACTAGCGGGACAACCTTTTACAATGAGCAGTTCTTC.

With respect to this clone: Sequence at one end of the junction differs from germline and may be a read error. CDR3: CASAWGLTDAQYF. The DNA of the CDR3 is TGTGCCAGTGCTTGGGGTCTGACAGATGCGCAGTATTTT. V usage is TRBV19 and J usage is TRBJ2-3, with D maybe TRBD1 (5 bases). CDR1 LNHDA and CDR2 SQIVND come from the germline V gene (reference sequence). The CDR3 spans 13 residues.

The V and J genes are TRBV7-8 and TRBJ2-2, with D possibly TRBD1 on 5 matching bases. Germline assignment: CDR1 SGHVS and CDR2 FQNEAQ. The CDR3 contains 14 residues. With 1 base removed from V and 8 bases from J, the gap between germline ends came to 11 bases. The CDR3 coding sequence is TGTGCCAGCAGCTTAGTACAGGCCAGGGGGGAGCTGTTTTTT. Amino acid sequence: CASSLVQARGELFF.

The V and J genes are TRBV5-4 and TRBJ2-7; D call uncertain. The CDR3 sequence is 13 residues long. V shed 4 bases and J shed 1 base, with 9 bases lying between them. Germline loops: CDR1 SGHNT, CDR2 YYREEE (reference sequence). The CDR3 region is CASSQGGSYEQYF. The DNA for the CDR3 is TGTGCCAGCAGCCAAGGCGGTTCCTACGAGCAGTACTTC.

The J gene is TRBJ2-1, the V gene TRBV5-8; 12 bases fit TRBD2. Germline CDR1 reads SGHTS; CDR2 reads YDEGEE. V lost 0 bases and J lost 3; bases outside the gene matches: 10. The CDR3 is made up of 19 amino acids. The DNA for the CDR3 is TGTGCCAGCAGCTTGGAGGGGTCTAGCGGGAGGGCCGTCTACAATGAGCAGTTCTTC. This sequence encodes CASSLEGSSGRAVYNEQFF.

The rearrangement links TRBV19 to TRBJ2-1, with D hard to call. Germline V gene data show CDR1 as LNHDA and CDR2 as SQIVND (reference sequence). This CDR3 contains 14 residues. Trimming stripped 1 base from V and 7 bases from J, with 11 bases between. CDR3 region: CASSIVTPRNEQFF. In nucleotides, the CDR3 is TGTGCCAGTAGTATAGTCACACCCCGAAATGAGCAGTTCTTC.